This T cell receptor beta chain was obtained from a study of T-cell reconstitution after alpha-beta-depleted transplantation in children. Using unique molecular identifiers, the investigators prepared the TCRbeta library. MiXCR, applied by TCRdb to the PCR reads, yields one record per CDR3 protein. The repertoire has some 280,000 distinct CDR3 sequences, more than 9% of them found once; the top ten carry around 9.1%. Germline V CDR1 and CDR2: KGHSY, FQNENV. The CDR3 covers 16 residues. Concerning this clonotype itself: Germline and junction disagree at one end, which may indicate a read error.

This receptor was identified in a human donor who donated a stem cell graft to a child with SCID. The material sequenced was PBMCs from the stem cell graft donor, taken from the stem cell graft. The V gene is TRBV16, the J gene TRBJ2-4; a weak D match, TRBD1 (5 bases). DNA of the CDR3: TGTGCCAGCAGCCAATCGGCAGGGAACTTAAAAAACATTCATTACTTC. Translating it yields CASSQSAGNLKNIHYF.